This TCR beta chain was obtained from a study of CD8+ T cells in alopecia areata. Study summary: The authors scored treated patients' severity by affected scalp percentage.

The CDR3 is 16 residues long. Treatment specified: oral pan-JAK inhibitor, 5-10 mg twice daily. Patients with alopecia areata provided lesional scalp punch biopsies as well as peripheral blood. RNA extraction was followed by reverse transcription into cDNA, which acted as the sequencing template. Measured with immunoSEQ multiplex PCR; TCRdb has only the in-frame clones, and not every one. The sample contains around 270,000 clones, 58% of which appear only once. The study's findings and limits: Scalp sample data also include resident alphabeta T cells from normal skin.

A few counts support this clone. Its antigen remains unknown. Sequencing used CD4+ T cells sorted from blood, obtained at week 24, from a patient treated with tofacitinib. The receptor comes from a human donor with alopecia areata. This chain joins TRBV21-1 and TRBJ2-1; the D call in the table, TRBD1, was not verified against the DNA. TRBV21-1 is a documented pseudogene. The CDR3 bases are TGTGCCAGCAGCAGAGTAGGGGACAGGGTTTACAATGAGCAGTTCTTC. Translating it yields CASSRVGDRVYNEQFF.